This entry features one TCR beta chain sequence. This CDR3 comprises 14 residues. Germline V gene data show CDR1 as SGHRS and CDR2 as YFSETQ. V was pared by 0 bases and J by 3 bases, with 10 bases between. These data come from a study of blood T cell repertoires in COVID-19. The wider study: PBMCs, B-cell-depleted T cells, or T cells provided the cDNA or gDNA that made up the material.

Methods used by the authors: Estimated nucleated cell counts came from reference gene primer amplification. Generated by immunoSEQ multiplex PCR, the TCRdb table keeps only in-frame clones and is missing some. From that table come the V and J calls and clone size; the DNA was used to work out D and trimming. The sample lists 180,000 or so clones; 70% to 90% were seen once. The source is a man aged 55-75 years with acute or convalescent COVID-19. Specimen: peripheral blood. The J gene is TRBJ2-7, the V gene TRBV5-1, with D perhaps TRBD1 (5 bases). The CDR3 loop is CASSLEGQVYEQYF. The CDR3 region has the DNA TGCGCCAGCAGCTTGGAGGGGCAGGTCTACGAGCAGTACTTC.